A single sample is the source of the 21 T cell receptor beta chains below, sequenced in a study of cytomegalovirus exposure and HLA in healthy donors. In the PCR, 60 Vbeta and 13 Jbeta primers were used. Clones were read by immunoSEQ multiplex PCR, and TCRdb kept only the in-frame ones, dropping some. The profile shows 130,000 to 150,000 clones, roughly three quarters of them singletons. The sequenced sample was PBMCs. These receptor sequences come from a female donor in good health and CMV-seronegative.

As for this clone: The junction differs from germline at one of its ends, possibly a read error. The CDR3 DNA reads TGTGCCAGCAGTCGCTCGGTGGGGACTTACTATGGCTACCCCTTC. It is translated as CASSRSVGTYYGYPF. The chain carries TRBV27 and TRBJ1-2; the D gene is possibly TRBD1 (5 bases). The V gene's germline CDR1 is MNHEY and CDR2 SMNVEV (reference sequence). This CDR3 region has 15 residues.

The rearrangement links TRBV28 to TRBJ2-2, with 8 positions matching TRBD1. This CDR3 has 14 amino acids. CDR1 is MDHEN and CDR2 is SYDVKM in the germline V gene. The J segment lost 0 bases and the V segment lost 6 bases, leaving 0 bases of the junction unmatched. CDR3: CASRGQANTGELFF. CDR3 coding DNA: TGTGCCAGCAGGGGACAGGCGAACACCGGGGAGCTGTTTTTT.

The rearrangement uses TRBV11-3 and TRBJ2-7, with 7 positions matching TRBD1. The CDR3 loop spans 16 amino acids. Germline V gives CDR1 SGHNT, CDR2 YENEEA. With V trimmed by 2 bases and J by 4 bases, 11 bases remained unmatched. Here the CDR3 reads CASSLRLPGQSYEQYF. Here the CDR3 DNA reads TGTGCCAGCAGCTTAAGGCTACCGGGACAGAGTTACGAGCAGTACTTC.

This clone was observed once. V and J are TRBV15 and TRBJ2-3; 7 bases are a match to TRBD1. V was clipped by 3 bases and J by 8 bases; unmatched bases: 5. CDR1 and CDR2 (germline): LNHNV, YYDKDF (reference sequence). There are 13 residues in the CDR3. In nucleotides, the CDR3 is TGTGCCACCAGCAGGGGGACAGCTCGTACGCAGTATTTT. Encoded protein: CATSRGTARTQYF.

This rearrangement joins TRBV28 to TRBJ1-3; D is undetermined. Germline CDR1 MDHEN, CDR2 SYDVKM. Trimming shortened V by 4 bases and J by 0 bases, and 10 bases separated the two germline ends. The CDR3 is made up of 15 amino acids. CDR3 in amino acids: CASSSQRYSGNTIYF. CDR3 DNA sequence: TGTGCCAGCAGTTCCCAGCGCTACTCTGGAAACACCATATATTTT.

The rearrangement links TRBV28 to TRBJ1-6; 8 bases agree with TRBD1. The V segment lost 6 bases and the J segment 6 bases; nucleotides outside the gene matches: 7. This CDR3 region has 15 residues. Germline V CDR1 and CDR2: MDHEN, SYDVKM. CDR3 loop: CASRPVDRANSPLHF. In DNA form, the CDR3 reads TGTGCCAGCAGGCCCGTGGACAGGGCTAATTCACCCCTCCACTTT.

This clone was seen only once. The chain combines TRBV4-2 with TRBJ2-1; 8 positions match TRBD2. The CDR3 contains 16 residues. V shed 2 bases and J 5 bases; nucleotides not matched to a gene: 8. Germline V lookup: CDR1 LGHNA, CDR2 YNFKEQ. The CDR3: CASSQRQSGGHNEQFF. The CDR3 coding sequence is TGTGCCAGCAGCCAAAGGCAGAGCGGGGGTCACAATGAGCAGTTCTTC.

This chain links TRBV5-1 with TRBJ1-6; TRBD1 is a possible D gene (5 bases). The germline V gene encodes CDR1 SGHRS and CDR2 YFSETQ. The CDR3 covers 15 residues. V lost 0 bases and J 11 bases, leaving 15 bases between the germline ends. CDR3 region: CASSLEGRETAPLHF. CDR3 nucleotide sequence: TGCGCCAGCAGCTTGGAGGGCAGGGAAACGGCACCCCTCCACTTT.

The gene calls are TRBV5-1 and TRBJ1-1; D is ambiguous. This CDR3 contains 17 residues. Germline V gives CDR1 SGHRS, CDR2 YFSETQ. V was cut by 4 bases and J by 0 bases, with 19 bases left in between. The CDR3 coding sequence is TGCGCCAGCAGCCCCCGGAGGGTAATCCCAATGAACACTGAAGCTTTCTTT. Translation gives CASSPRRVIPMNTEAFF.

This sequence joins TRBV29-1 and TRBJ2-5; D may be TRBD2 (5 bases). Trimming cost V 3 bases and J 0 bases, with 14 bases left between them. This CDR3 contains 15 residues. Germline CDR1 and CDR2: SQVTM and ANQGSEA. CDR3 region: CSVDSAWEYQETQYF. As DNA, the CDR3 is TGCAGCGTTGATAGTGCCTGGGAGTACCAAGAGACCCAGTACTTC.

The V gene is TRBV7-9, the J gene TRBJ1-5; tentative D call: TRBD1 (6 bases). Germline V gives CDR1 SEHNR, CDR2 FQNEAQ (reference sequence). Between the trimmed V and J ends, which lost 5 bases and 6 bases, there was a span of 14 bases. The CDR3 runs to 14 residues. In DNA, the CDR3 is TGTGCCAGCAGCCCCACAGGGTCCGGTCAGCCCCAGCATTTT. Its translation is CASSPTGSGQPQHF.

This clone was found once. Mismatch with germline at one junction end may stem from a read error. The rearrangement links TRBV7-9 to TRBJ1-1; 7 bases are shared with TRBD1. Germline CDR1 is SEHNR and CDR2 is FQNEAQ (reference sequence). CDR3 length: 17 residues. The CDR3 loop reads CSSSGLWTGLASTEAFF. The DNA for the CDR3 is TGTTCCAGCAGCGGCTTGTGGACAGGATTGGCGAGCACTGAAGCTTTCTTT.

The chain uses TRBV6-6 and TRBJ2-2, with 8 bases identical to TRBD1. Trimming cost V 8 bases and J 4 bases; bases outside gene matches: 9. The CDR3 has 15 residues. Looked up from germline, CDR1 is MNHNY and CDR2 is SVGAGI (reference sequence). The CDR3 nucleotides are TGTGCCAGCTGGGGACAGGCCCCTTTCACCGGGGAGCTGTTTTTT. Amino acid sequence: CASWGQAPFTGELFF.

This clone was recorded only once. The chain carries TRBV28 and TRBJ2-3; TRBD1 matches at 9 bases. The length of the CDR3 is 14 residues. The V gene end was trimmed by 4 bases and the J gene end by 5 bases; junction bases not matched to a gene: 4. Looked up from germline, CDR1 is MDHEN and CDR2 is SYDVKM. The CDR3 region is CASSSTGGLDTQYF. DNA of the CDR3: TGTGCCAGCAGTTCGACAGGGGGTCTAGATACGCAGTATTTT.

This rearrangement joins TRBV27 to TRBJ2-7, with TRBD1 matching over 10 bases. The CDR3 is 15 residues long. V gave up 2 bases and J gave up 3 bases; unmatched junction bases: 4. The germline V gene has CDR1 MNHEY and CDR2 SMNVEV (reference sequence). In DNA, the CDR3 is TGTGCCAGCAGTTTACAGGGACAGGGGTACTACGAGCAGTACTTC. Its translation: CASSLQGQGYYEQYF.

The chain joins TRBV5-6 to TRBJ2-5, with D possibly being TRBD1 (6 bases). Trimming stripped 4 bases from V and 0 bases from J, with 13 bases between. From germline, CDR1 is SGHDT and CDR2 YYEEEE. The CDR3 extends over 15 amino acids. The CDR3 sequence: CASSDRRQDQETQYF. CDR3 DNA sequence: TGTGCCAGCAGCGACCGCCGACAGGACCAAGAGACCCAGTACTTC.

The V gene is TRBV11-2, the J gene TRBJ2-1; 7 positions match TRBD2. In germline, CDR1 is SGHAT, CDR2 FQNNGV. The V segment lost 1 base and the J segment 4 bases; nucleotides outside the gene matches: 7. The CDR3 contains 16 residues. The CDR3 loop is CASSLAKASGYNEQFF. The CDR3 DNA sequence: TGTGCCAGCAGCTTAGCAAAGGCTAGCGGATACAATGAGCAGTTCTTC.

The chain combines TRBV21-1 with TRBJ2-4; the table's TRBD2 call for D was not verified on the DNA. TRBV21-1 is flagged as a pseudogene. This CDR3 has 15 amino acids. The CDR3 DNA reads as TGTGCCAGCAGCTTAGCGGAACGGGGAGAAAGGCAGTATAACTTC. It yields the protein CASSLAERGERQYNF.

This clone was found a few times. This sequence joins TRBV4-1 and TRBJ1-5; D may be TRBD1 (6 bases). There are 15 residues in the CDR3. Germline assignment: CDR1 MGHRA and CDR2 YSYEKL. Trimming pared 5 bases from V and 1 base from J, leaving 12 bases between. The CDR3 reads CASSSDRKSNQPQHF. The CDR3 bases are TGCGCCAGCAGCTCCGACAGGAAGAGCAATCAGCCCCAGCATTTT.

This rearrangement joins TRBV4-1 to TRBJ2-4; D uncertain. V lost 0 bases and J 7 bases, leaving 7 bases between the germline ends. Per germline, CDR1 MGHRA and CDR2 YSYEKL. This CDR3 spans 13 amino acids. Here the CDR3 reads CASSQDPLNIQYF. As DNA, the CDR3 is TGCGCCAGCAGCCAAGATCCACTCAACATTCAGTACTTC.

This clone was counted between two and nine times. CDR3: CASTFQGGEKLFF. The DNA for the CDR3 is TGTGCCAGCACTTTCCAGGGTGGTGAAAAACTGTTTTTT. The chain joins TRBV5-4 to TRBJ1-4; a possible D gene is TRBD1 (5 bases). Germline V gene data show CDR1 as SGHNT and CDR2 as YYREEE (reference sequence). The CDR3 extends over 13 amino acids. Between the trimmed V and J ends, which lost 6 bases and 7 bases, there was a span of 13 bases.